The clone carrying this T cell receptor beta chain was detected only once. This CDR3 contains 14 residues. V lost 2 bases, J lost 2 bases, and 10 bases lay in between. Germline CDR1 is SGHRS and CDR2 is YFSETQ. Clones were sequenced by immunoSEQ multiplex PCR, and TCRdb holds only the in-frame ones, with some missing. The sample lists a few hundred thousand clones; about four fifths were seen once. This sample stems from a study of blood T cell repertoires in COVID-19. Participants' own reports of clinical history determined their cohort assignment. Cohort 3 donors counted as recovered after two negative PCRs, clearance, or resolved symptoms.

The gene calls are TRBV5-1 and TRBJ1-1; D is uncertain. Sequencing was performed on PBMCs or T cells enriched from blood (not recorded which). The sequence was obtained from a woman in her thirties or forties who had recovered from COVID-19. The CDR3 region has the DNA TGCGCCAGCAGCTTCCAGGAGGCTAACACTGAAGCTTTCTTT. Protein sequence: CASSFQEANTEAFF.